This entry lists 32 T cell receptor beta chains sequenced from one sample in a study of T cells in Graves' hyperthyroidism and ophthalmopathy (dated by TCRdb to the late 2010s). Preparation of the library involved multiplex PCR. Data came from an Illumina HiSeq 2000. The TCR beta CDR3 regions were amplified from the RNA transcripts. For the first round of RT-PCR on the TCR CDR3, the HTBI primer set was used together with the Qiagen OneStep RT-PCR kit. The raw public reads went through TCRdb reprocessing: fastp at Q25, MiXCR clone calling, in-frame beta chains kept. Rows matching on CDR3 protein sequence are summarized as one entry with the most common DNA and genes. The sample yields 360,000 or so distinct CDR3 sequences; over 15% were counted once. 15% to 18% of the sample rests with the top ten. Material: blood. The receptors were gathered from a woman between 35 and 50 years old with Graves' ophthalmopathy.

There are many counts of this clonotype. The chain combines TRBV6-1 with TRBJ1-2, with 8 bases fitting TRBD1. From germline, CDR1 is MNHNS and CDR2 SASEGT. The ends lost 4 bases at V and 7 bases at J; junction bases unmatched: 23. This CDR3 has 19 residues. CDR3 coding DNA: TGTGCCAGCAGTGCCGGGGGTTATGTGGACAGGGACGGGTTGTTTGGCTACACCTTC. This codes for CASSAGGYVDRDGLFGYTF.

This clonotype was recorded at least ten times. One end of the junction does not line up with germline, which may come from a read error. The CDR3 DNA reads as TGCAGTGCTCGAGACCCCAGGGGCCCCTTTGGGCCCGAGCAGTACTTC. Translating it yields CSARDPRGPFGPEQYF. The chain couples TRBV20-1 to TRBJ2-7, with D perhaps TRBD1 (6 bases). Germline assignment: CDR1 DFQATT and CDR2 SNEGSKA (reference sequence). This CDR3 is 16 amino acids long.

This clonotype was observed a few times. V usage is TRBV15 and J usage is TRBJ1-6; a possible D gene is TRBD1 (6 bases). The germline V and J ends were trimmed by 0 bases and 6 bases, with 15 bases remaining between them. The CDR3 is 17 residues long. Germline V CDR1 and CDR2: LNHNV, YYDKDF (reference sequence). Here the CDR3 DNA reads TGTGCCACCAGCAGAGATCCCCCCCGGACAGTTAATTCACCCCTCCACTTT. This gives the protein CATSRDPPRTVNSPLHF.

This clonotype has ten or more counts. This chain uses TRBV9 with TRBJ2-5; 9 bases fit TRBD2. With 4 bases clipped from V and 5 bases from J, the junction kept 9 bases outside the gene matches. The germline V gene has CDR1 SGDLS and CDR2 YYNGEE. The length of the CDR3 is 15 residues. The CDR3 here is CASSTGTSFMETQYF. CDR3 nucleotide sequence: TGTGCCAGCAGCACCGGGACTAGCTTTATGGAGACCCAGTACTTC.

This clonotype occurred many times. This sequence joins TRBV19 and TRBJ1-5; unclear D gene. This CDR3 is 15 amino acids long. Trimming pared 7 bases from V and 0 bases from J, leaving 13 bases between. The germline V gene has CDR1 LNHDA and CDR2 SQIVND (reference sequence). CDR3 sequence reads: CASTTSGSSNQPQHF. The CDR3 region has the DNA TGTGCCAGTACCACCAGTGGTAGTAGCAATCAGCCCCAGCATTTT. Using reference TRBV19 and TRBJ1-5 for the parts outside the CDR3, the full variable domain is DGGITQSPKYLFRKEGQNVTLSCEQNLNHDAMYWYRQDPGQGLRLIYYSQIVNDFQKGDIAEGYSVSREKKESFPLTVTSAQKNPTAFYLCASTTSGSSNQPQHFGDGTRLSIL.

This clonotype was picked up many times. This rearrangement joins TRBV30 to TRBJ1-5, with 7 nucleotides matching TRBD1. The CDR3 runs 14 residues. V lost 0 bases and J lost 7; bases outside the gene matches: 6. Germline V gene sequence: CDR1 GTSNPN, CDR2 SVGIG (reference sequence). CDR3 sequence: CAWSVSQGEQPQHF. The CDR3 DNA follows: TGTGCCTGGAGTGTTTCCCAGGGGGAGCAGCCCCAGCATTTT.

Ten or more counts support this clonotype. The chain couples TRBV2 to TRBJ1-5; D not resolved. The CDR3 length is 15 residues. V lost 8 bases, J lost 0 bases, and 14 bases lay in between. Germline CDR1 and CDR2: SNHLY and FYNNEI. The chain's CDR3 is CASQEAGYSNQPQHF. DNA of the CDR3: TGTGCCAGCCAGGAGGCCGGTTATAGCAATCAGCCCCAGCATTTT.

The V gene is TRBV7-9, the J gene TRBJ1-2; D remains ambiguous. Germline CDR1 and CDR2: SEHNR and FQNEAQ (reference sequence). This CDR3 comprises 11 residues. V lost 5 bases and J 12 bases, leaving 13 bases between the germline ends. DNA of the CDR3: TGTGCCAGCAGCCGCGTAAGGGATGACACCTTC. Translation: CASSRVRDDTF.

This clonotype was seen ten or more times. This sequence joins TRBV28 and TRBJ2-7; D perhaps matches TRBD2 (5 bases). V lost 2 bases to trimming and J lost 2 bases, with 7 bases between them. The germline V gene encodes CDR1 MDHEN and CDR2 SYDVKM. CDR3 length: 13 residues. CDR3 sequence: CASSLMTTYEQYF. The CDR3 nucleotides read TGTGCCAGCAGTTTAATGACTACCTACGAGCAGTACTTC.

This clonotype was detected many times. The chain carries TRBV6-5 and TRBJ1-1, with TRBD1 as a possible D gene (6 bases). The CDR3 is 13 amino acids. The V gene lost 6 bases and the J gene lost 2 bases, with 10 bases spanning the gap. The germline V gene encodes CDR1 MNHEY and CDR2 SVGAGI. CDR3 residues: CASRYRANTEAFF. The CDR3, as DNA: TGTGCCAGCAGATACAGGGCAAACACTGAAGCTTTCTTT.

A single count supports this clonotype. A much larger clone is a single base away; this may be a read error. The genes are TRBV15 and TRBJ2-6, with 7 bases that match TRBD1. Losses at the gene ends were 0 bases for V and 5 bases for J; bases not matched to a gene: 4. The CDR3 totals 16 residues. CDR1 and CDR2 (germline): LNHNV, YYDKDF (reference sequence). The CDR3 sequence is CATSRDTGVRANVLTF. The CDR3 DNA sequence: TGTGCCACCAGCAGAGACACAGGGGTGCGGGCCAACGTCCTGACTTTC. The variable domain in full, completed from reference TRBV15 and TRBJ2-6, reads DAMVIQNPRYQVTQFGKPVTLSCSQTLNHNVMYWYQQKSSQAPKLLFHYYDKDFNNEADTPDNFQSRRPNTSFCFLDIRSPGLGDTAMYLCATSRDTGVRANVLTFGAGSRLTVL.

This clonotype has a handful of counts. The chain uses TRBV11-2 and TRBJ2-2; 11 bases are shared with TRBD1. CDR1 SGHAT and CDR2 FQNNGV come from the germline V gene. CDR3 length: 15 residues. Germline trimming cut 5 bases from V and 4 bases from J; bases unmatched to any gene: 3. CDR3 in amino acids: CASSPGQGGTGELFF. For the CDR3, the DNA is TGTGCCAGCAGCCCGGGACAGGGGGGCACCGGGGAGCTGTTTTTT.

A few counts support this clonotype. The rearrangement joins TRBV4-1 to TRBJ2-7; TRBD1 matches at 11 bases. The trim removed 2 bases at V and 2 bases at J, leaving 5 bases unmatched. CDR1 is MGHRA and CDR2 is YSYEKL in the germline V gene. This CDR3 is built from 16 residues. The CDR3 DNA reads TGCGCCAGCAGCCAATTTGCGGGACAGGGGGCCTACGAGCAGTACTTC. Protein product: CASSQFAGQGAYEQYF.

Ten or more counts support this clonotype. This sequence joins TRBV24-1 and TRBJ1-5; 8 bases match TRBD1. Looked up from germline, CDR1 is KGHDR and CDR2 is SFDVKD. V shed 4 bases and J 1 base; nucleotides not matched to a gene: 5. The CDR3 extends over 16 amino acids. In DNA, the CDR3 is TGTGCCACCAGTGACTTGACAGGGGCCAGCAATCAGCCCCAGCATTTT. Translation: CATSDLTGASNQPQHF.

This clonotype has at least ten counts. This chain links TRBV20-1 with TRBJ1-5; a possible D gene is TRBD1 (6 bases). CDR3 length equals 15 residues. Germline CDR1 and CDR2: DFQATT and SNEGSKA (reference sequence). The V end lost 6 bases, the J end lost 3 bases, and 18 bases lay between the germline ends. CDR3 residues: CSAGGSTGINQPQHF. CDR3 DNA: TGCAGTGCCGGGGGGTCTACAGGGATCAATCAGCCCCAGCATTTT.

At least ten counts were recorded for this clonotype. CDR3 sequence: CATRTGTSGIYEQYF. The DNA for the CDR3 is TGTGCCACCAGAACCGGGACTAGCGGGATCTACGAGCAGTACTTC. The chain is built from TRBV15 and TRBJ2-7, with 13 bases lining up with TRBD2. Germline-derived CDR1 and CDR2 are LNHNV and YYDKDF (reference sequence). V dropped 6 bases and J dropped 3; count of bases not matched to a gene: 5. The CDR3 is 15 amino acids.

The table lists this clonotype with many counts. CDR3 amino acids: CASSQDGAGVYEQYF. The CDR3 bases are TGTGCCAGCAGTCAGGACGGTGCGGGGGTCTACGAGCAGTACTTC. V usage is TRBV12-3 or TRBV12-4 and J usage is TRBJ2-7, with 7 bases matching TRBD2. The V segment lost 5 bases and the J segment 3 bases; nucleotides outside the gene matches: 10. CDR3 length equals 15 residues.

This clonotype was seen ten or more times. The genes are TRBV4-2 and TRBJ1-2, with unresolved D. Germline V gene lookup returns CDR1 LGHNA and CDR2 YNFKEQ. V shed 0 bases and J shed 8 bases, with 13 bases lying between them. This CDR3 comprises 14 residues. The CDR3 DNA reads TGTGCCAGCAGCCAAGACCCTAGGACGTTGGGCTACACCTTC. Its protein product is CASSQDPRTLGYTF.

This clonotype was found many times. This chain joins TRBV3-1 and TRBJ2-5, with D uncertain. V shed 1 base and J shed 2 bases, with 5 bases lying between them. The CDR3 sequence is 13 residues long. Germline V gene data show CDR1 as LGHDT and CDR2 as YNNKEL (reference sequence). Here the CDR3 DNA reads TGTGCCAGCAGCCAAGTCGAGCAAGAGACCCAGTACTTC. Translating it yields CASSQVEQETQYF.

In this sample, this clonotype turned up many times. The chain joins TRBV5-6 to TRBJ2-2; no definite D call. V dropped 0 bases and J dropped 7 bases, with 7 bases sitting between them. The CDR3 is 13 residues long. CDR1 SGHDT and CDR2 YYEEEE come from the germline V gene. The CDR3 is CASSLGLVGELFF. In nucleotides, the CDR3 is TGTGCCAGCAGCTTGGGTCTCGTCGGGGAGCTGTTTTTT.

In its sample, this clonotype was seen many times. CDR3: CASSSVGAGDYEQYF. The CDR3, as DNA: TGTGCCAGCAGTTCCGTCGGAGCGGGGGACTACGAGCAGTACTTC. The rearrangement links TRBV28 to TRBJ2-7, with TRBD2 matching over 8 bases. J gave up 3 bases and V 4 bases, and 8 bases lay outside the gene matches. Germline values: CDR1 MDHEN, CDR2 SYDVKM. The CDR3 loop spans 15 amino acids.

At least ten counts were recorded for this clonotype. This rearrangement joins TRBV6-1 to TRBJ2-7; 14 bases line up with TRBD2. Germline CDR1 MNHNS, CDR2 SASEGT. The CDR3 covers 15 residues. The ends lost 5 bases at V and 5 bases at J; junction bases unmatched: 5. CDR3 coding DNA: TGTGCCAGCAGTCCGGGACTAGCGGGAGTCCACGAGCAGTACTTC. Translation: CASSPGLAGVHEQYF.

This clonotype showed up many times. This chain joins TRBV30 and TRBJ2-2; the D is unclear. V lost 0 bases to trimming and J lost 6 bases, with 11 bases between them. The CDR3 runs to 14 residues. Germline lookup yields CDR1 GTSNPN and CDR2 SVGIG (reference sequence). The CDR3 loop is CAWSVIRGSGELFF. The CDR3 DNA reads TGTGCCTGGAGTGTAATCCGCGGCTCCGGGGAGCTGTTTTTT. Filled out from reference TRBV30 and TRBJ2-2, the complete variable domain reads SQTIHQWPATLVQPVGSPLSLECTVEGTSNPNLYWYRQAAGRGLQLLFYSVGIGQISSEVPQNLSASRPQDRQFILSSKKLLLSDSGFYLCAWSVIRGSGELFFGEGSRLTVL.

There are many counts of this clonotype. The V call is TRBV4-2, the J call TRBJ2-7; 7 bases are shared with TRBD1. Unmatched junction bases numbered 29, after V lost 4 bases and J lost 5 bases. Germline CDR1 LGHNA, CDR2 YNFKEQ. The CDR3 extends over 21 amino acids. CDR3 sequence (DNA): TGTGCCAGCAGCCGCGAGAAGACAGGGATTTTTGCATTCCTAGGCTTCGACGAGCAGTACTTC. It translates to CASSREKTGIFAFLGFDEQYF.

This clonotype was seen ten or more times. As DNA, the CDR3 is TGTGCCTGGAGTGTTACCGGCGCCGGGGAGCTGTTTTTT. This gives the protein CAWSVTGAGELFF. The V gene is TRBV30, the J gene TRBJ2-2; D is uncertain. The V end was cut by 0 bases, the J end by 6 bases, with 8 bases between. Germline V gene sequence: CDR1 GTSNPN, CDR2 SVGIG (reference sequence). The CDR3 covers 13 residues.

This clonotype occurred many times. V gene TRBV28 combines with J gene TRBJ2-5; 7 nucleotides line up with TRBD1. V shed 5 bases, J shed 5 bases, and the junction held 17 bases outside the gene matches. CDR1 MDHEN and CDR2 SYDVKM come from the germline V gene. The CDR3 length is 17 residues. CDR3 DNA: TGTGCCAGCAGTCCAATTCCCCGGACAGGCACAAGGGAGACCCAGTACTTC. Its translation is CASSPIPRTGTRETQYF.

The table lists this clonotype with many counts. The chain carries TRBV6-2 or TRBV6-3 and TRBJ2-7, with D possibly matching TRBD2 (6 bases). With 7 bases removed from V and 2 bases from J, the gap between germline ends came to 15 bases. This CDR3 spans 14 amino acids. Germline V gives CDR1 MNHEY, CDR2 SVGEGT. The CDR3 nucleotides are TGTGCCAGCACCGACCCCGGGGGTACCTACGAGCAGTACTTC. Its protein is CASTDPGGTYEQYF.

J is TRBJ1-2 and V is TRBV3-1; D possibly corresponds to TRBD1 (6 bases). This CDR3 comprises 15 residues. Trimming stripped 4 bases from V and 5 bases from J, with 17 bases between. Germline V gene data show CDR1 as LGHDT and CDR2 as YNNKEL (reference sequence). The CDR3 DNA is TGTGCCAGCAGCCCTTTGGCACAGGGTTCTTATGGCTACACCTTC. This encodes CASSPLAQGSYGYTF.

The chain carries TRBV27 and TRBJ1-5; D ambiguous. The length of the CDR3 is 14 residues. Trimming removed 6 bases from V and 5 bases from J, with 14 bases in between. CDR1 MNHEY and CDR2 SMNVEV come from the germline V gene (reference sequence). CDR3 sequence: CASRSAGIHQPQHF. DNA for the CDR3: TGTGCCAGCAGATCCGCAGGAATCCATCAGCCCCAGCATTTT.

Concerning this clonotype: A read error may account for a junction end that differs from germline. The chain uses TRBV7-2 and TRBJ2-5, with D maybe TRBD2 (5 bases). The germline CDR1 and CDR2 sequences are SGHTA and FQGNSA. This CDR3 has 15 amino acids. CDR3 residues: CASSQDRGPAGTQYF. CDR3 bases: TGCGCCAGCAGCCAAGATCGAGGGCCCGCCGGGACCCAGTACTTC.

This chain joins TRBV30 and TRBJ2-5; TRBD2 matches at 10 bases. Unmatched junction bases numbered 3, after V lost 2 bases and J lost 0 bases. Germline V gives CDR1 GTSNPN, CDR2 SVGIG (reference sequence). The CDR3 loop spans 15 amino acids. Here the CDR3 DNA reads TGTGCCTGGAGTAAAACTAGCGGGAACCAAGAGACCCAGTACTTC. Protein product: CAWSKTSGNQETQYF.

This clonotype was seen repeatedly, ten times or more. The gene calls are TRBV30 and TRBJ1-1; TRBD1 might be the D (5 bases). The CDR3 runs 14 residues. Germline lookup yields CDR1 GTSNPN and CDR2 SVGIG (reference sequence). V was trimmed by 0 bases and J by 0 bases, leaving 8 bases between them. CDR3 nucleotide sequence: TGTGCCTGGAGTGTACTAGGGGTGAACACTGAAGCTTTCTTT. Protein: CAWSVLGVNTEAFF.